Below, 23 T cell receptor beta chains from the same sample are listed, as sequenced in a study of shared clonotypes between healthy human individuals. This table comes from immunoSEQ multiplex PCR, and its TCRdb copy is limited to in-frame clones, with some not included. The data hold 950,000 to 1,100,000 clones, with about 84% observed a single time. Sequencing was carried out using memory CD4+ T cells from PBMCs. Described subset: CD45RA-negative fraction. The receptors were sampled from a man aged 18 to 30 in good health. Some clones in this sample may be carry-over from other donors' samples.

The J gene is TRBJ1-2, the V gene TRBV18; D call uncertain. The germline gives CDR1 KGHSH, CDR2 LQKENI. V was cut by 1 base and J by 6 bases, with 9 bases left in between. This CDR3 comprises 13 residues. The CDR3 DNA sequence: TGTGCCAGCTCACCACGACTGAAGCATGGCTACACCTTC. Translating gives CASSPRLKHGYTF.

This chain connects TRBV27 to TRBJ1-4, with a tentative D call TRBD1 (6 bases). This CDR3 is built from 18 residues. V gave up 2 bases and J gave up 2 bases, with 18 bases separating them. Germline assignment: CDR1 MNHEY and CDR2 SMNVEV (reference sequence). The CDR3 sequence: CASSLIPGQGGTNEKLFF. The CDR3 DNA reads as TGTGCCAGCAGTTTAATTCCGGGACAAGGAGGGACTAATGAAAAACTGTTTTTT.

V usage is TRBV7-9 and J usage is TRBJ1-1; D is undetermined. CDR3 length equals 14 residues. Germline CDR1 SEHNR, CDR2 FQNEAQ (reference sequence). Trimming removed 4 bases from V and 7 bases from J, with 16 bases in between. The DNA for the CDR3 is TGTGCCAGCAGCTCCCCCCGAACCACGAATGAAGCTTTCTTT. Protein product: CASSSPRTTNEAFF.

The chain joins TRBV10-1 to TRBJ2-3; 14 bases align to TRBD2. V was clipped by 1 base and J by 9 bases; unmatched bases: 3. There are 15 residues in the CDR3. In germline, CDR1 is WNHNN, CDR2 SYGVQD (reference sequence). The CDR3 DNA follows: TGCGCCAGCAGTGAGTGGACTAGCGGGAGGAGCACGCAGTATTTT. Protein sequence: CASSEWTSGRSTQYF.

The chain joins TRBV4-1 to TRBJ2-4, with TRBD2 identical over 7 bases. Germline lookup yields CDR1 MGHRA and CDR2 YSYEKL. The CDR3 runs to 14 residues. V trimming: 2 bases; J trimming: 4 bases; junction bases outside the gene matches: 2. The CDR3 nucleotides are TGCGCCAGCAGCCAACTCGGGGGGAAAAACATTCAGTACTTC. It codes for CASSQLGGKNIQYF.

As concerns this clone: Other nucleotide sequences from this sample produce the same CDR3. The rearrangement joins TRBV28 to TRBJ1-2; 8 positions agree with TRBD1. This CDR3 region has 13 residues. Germline assignment: CDR1 MDHEN and CDR2 SYDVKM. The V segment lost 5 bases and the J segment 5 bases; nucleotides outside the gene matches: 4. Written as DNA, the CDR3 is TGTGCCAGCAGTCCGTACAGGGGGTATGGCTACACCTTC. It yields the protein CASSPYRGYGYTF.

The rearrangement joins TRBV2 to TRBJ2-7; maybe TRBD2 (5 bases). This CDR3 comprises 12 residues. V was pared by 3 bases and J by 3 bases, with 6 bases between. CDR1 and CDR2 (germline): SNHLY, FYNNEI. DNA for the CDR3: TGTGCCAGCAGTGAGAGGGTCTACGAGCAGTACTTC. Residues: CASSERVYEQYF.

This sequence joins TRBV5-1 and TRBJ2-2; the D gene is possibly TRBD1 (5 bases). Trimming removed 2 bases from V and 2 bases from J, with 10 bases in between. The CDR3 spans 15 residues. Germline CDR1 is SGHRS and CDR2 is YFSETQ. CDR3 residues: CASSLGVRNTGELFF. CDR3 bases: TGCGCCAGCAGCTTAGGGGTACGCAACACCGGGGAGCTGTTTTTT.

In this sample, this clone turned up many times. This chain uses TRBV6-5 with TRBJ2-2, with D perhaps TRBD1 (7 bases). CDR3 length: 15 residues. Trimming pared 7 bases from V and 1 base from J, leaving 13 bases between. Germline values: CDR1 MNHEY, CDR2 SVGAGI. The CDR3, as DNA: TGTGCCAGCAAGGCGGGACAGTTGAACACCGGGGAGCTGTTTTTT. It encodes CASKAGQLNTGELFF.

This clone has a single count. V and J are TRBV5-4 and TRBJ2-3, with D possibly matching TRBD1 (5 bases). This CDR3 is built from 14 residues. Trimming left V 4 bases short and J 0 bases short, with 9 bases between. CDR1 and CDR2 (germline): SGHNT, YYREEE (reference sequence). The CDR3 bases are TGTGCCAGCAGCAATTCAGGGAGCACAGATACGCAGTATTTT. Protein sequence: CASSNSGSTDTQYF. The whole variable domain, filled in from reference TRBV5-4 and TRBJ2-3, reads ETGVTQSPTHLIKTRGQQVTLRCSSQSGHNTVSWYQQALGQGPQFIFQYYREEENGRGNFPPRFSGLQFPNYSSELNVNALELDDSALYLCASSNSGSTDTQYFGPGTRLTVL.

This clone was seen just once. V usage is TRBV5-1 and J usage is TRBJ1-2; D remains ambiguous. Germline assignment: CDR1 SGHRS and CDR2 YFSETQ. The CDR3 has 14 amino acids. V lost 5 bases and J 0 bases, leaving 11 bases between the germline ends. CDR3 region: CASRQVQSNYGYTF. The CDR3 DNA reads as TGCGCCAGCAGGCAGGTCCAATCTAACTATGGCTACACCTTC.

The genes are TRBV5-1 and TRBJ1-2, with 12 positions matching TRBD1. V was clipped by 3 bases and J by 7 bases; unmatched bases: 1. The CDR3 has 13 amino acids. Germline-derived CDR1 and CDR2 are SGHRS and YFSETQ. CDR3 sequence: CASSSGQGAGYTF. Here the CDR3 DNA reads TGCGCCAGCAGCTCGGGACAGGGGGCTGGCTACACCTTC. Full variable domain (missing parts from reference TRBV5-1 and TRBJ1-2): KAGVTQTPRYLIKTRGQQVTLSCSPISGHRSVSWYQQTPGQGLQFLFEYFSETQRNKGNFPGRFSGRQFSNSRSEMNVSTLELGDSALYLCASSSGQGAGYTFGSGTRLTVV.

This clone was observed a few times. This rearrangement joins TRBV28 to TRBJ1-5, with 9 bases identical to TRBD1. With 5 bases clipped from V and 1 base from J, the junction kept 6 bases outside the gene matches. CDR1 and CDR2 from the germline V gene are MDHEN and SYDVKM. The CDR3 sequence is 16 residues long. CDR3 DNA sequence: TGTGCCAGCAGTGCCGCAGACAGGGGGAGCAATCAGCCCCAGCATTTT. This encodes CASSAADRGSNQPQHF.

The chain has TRBV19 and TRBJ1-3; unclear D gene. This CDR3 region has 12 residues. The germline V and J ends were trimmed by 6 bases and 8 bases, with 11 bases remaining between them. From germline, CDR1 is LNHDA and CDR2 SQIVND (reference sequence). The CDR3 here is CASSLIQDTIYF. The CDR3, as DNA: TGTGCCAGTAGCCTTATTCAGGACACCATATATTTT.

The gene calls are TRBV5-1 and TRBJ2-3; 7 bases match TRBD1. The V gene end was trimmed by 0 bases and the J gene end by 4 bases; junction bases not matched to a gene: 5. The length of the CDR3 is 15 residues. The germline gives CDR1 SGHRS, CDR2 YFSETQ. CDR3 amino acids: CASSLDRGNSDTQYF. CDR3 in DNA: TGCGCCAGCAGCTTGGACAGGGGCAATTCAGATACGCAGTATTTT. The full variable domain, with the rest looked up from reference TRBV5-1 and TRBJ2-3, is KAGVTQTPRYLIKTRGQQVTLSCSPISGHRSVSWYQQTPGQGLQFLFEYFSETQRNKGNFPGRFSGRQFSNSRSEMNVSTLELGDSALYLCASSLDRGNSDTQYFGPGTRLTVL.

This clone is a singleton in its sample. The chain links TRBV6-1 to TRBJ2-7, with a possible D match to TRBD2 (5 bases). In germline, CDR1 is MNHNS, CDR2 SASEGT. The V gene lost 6 bases and the J gene lost 0 bases, with 15 bases spanning the gap. This CDR3 spans 15 amino acids. CDR3 loop: CASSQLVFGSYEQYF. CDR3 coding DNA: TGTGCCAGCAGCCAACTAGTATTCGGCTCCTACGAGCAGTACTTC.

For this clone: Different DNA sequences within this sample yield the same CDR3. The chain joins TRBV9 to TRBJ2-3; D is tentatively TRBD1 or TRBD2 (5 bases each). The CDR3 is 14 amino acids. The V end lost 0 bases, the J end lost 2 bases, and 7 bases lay between the germline ends. Germline V gene sequence: CDR1 SGDLS, CDR2 YYNGEE. This chain's CDR3 is CASSVGGPTDTQYF. The CDR3 nucleotides read TGTGCCAGCAGCGTAGGGGGACCCACAGATACGCAGTATTTT.

J is TRBJ2-7 and V is TRBV7-2; D uncertain. Germline V gives CDR1 SGHTA, CDR2 FQGNSA. The length of the CDR3 is 14 residues. Trimming took 4 bases from V and 4 from J, leaving 14 bases between them. Here the CDR3 DNA reads TGTGCCAGCAGCTCATGGGCCAAGACATACGAGCAGTACTTC. Translated, it gives CASSSWAKTYEQYF.

CDR3 amino acids: CASSRRQITDTQYF. CDR3 nucleotides: TGTGCCAGCAGCCGACGACAGATCACAGATACGCAGTATTTT. The chain couples TRBV5-6 to TRBJ2-3; D might be TRBD1 (5 bases). The V and J ends lost 4 bases and 2 bases respectively, with 11 bases between them. Germline CDR1 is SGHDT and CDR2 is YYEEEE. CDR3 length: 14 amino acids. The variable domain in full, completed from reference TRBV5-6 and TRBJ2-3, reads DAGVTQSPTHLIKTRGQQVTLRCSPKSGHDTVSWYQQALGQGPQFIFQYYEEEERQRGNFPDRFSGHQFPNYSSELNVNALLLGDSALYLCASSRRQITDTQYFGPGTRLTVL.

The chain uses TRBV5-1 and TRBJ1-5; 8 bases are a match to TRBD1. There are 15 residues in the CDR3. The J segment lost 6 bases and the V segment lost 1 base, leaving 6 bases of the junction unmatched. Germline V lookup: CDR1 SGHRS, CDR2 YFSETQ. The CDR3 is CASSLSTGGSQPQHF. The CDR3 DNA reads as TGCGCCAGCAGCTTGTCTACAGGGGGGTCTCAGCCCCAGCATTTT.

This rearrangement joins TRBV15 to TRBJ1-1, with unresolved D. With 2 bases removed from V and 2 bases from J, the gap between germline ends came to 6 bases. The V gene's germline CDR1 is LNHNV and CDR2 YYDKDF (reference sequence). The CDR3 has 13 amino acids. The CDR3 sequence is CATSRQTNTEAFF. CDR3 sequence (DNA): TGTGCCACCAGCAGACAGACAAACACTGAAGCTTTCTTT.

V and J are TRBV27 and TRBJ2-7, with 14 bases aligning to TRBD2. J lost 0 bases, V lost 5 bases, and 9 bases had no gene match. CDR3 length: 18 residues. Per the germline V gene, CDR1 is MNHEY and CDR2 is SMNVEV (reference sequence). CDR3 sequence: CASSPRTSGRYYSYEQYF. DNA of the CDR3: TGTGCCAGCAGTCCAAGGACTAGCGGGAGGTATTACTCCTACGAGCAGTACTTC.

The CDR3 DNA sequence: TGTGCCAGCAGTCTGTCCGGGACTAGCGCCTTTGGGGAGCAGTTCTTC. Encoded protein: CASSLSGTSAFGEQFF. This chain connects TRBV28 to TRBJ2-1; 10 bases map to TRBD2. The CDR3 covers 16 residues. Germline V gene data show CDR1 as MDHEN and CDR2 as SYDVKM. The V segment lost 5 bases and the J segment 10 bases; nucleotides outside the gene matches: 14.